A single sample gave rise to the 14 T cell receptor beta chains below, sequenced in a study of blood T cell repertoires in COVID-19 (dated by TCRdb to the early 2020s). The receptor library was made with the immunoSEQ multiplex PCR assay. Held by TCRdb, this immuneACCESS table contains in-frame sequences only and omits some clones. Under half of the omission traces to an unresolved V gene where checked; the cause of the rest is unknown. The sample includes some 150,000 clones, with about 88% observed a single time. Of the sample, 5% to 6% falls within the top ten clones. The sequenced sample was peripheral blood. These receptors came from a human donor in a cohort sampled during active COVID-19.

The gene calls are TRBV6-2 or TRBV6-3 and TRBJ2-5; 8 bases map to TRBD2. Germline trimming cut 4 bases from V and 4 bases from J; bases unmatched to any gene: 5. This CDR3 spans 14 amino acids. The germline gives CDR1 MNHEY, CDR2 SVGEGT. The CDR3, as DNA: TGTGCCAGCAGTTTCCGCGGGAGGCGAGAGACCCAGTACTTC. This translates into CASSFRGRRETQYF.

V usage is TRBV28 and J usage is TRBJ1-4; D is undetermined. There are 17 residues in the CDR3. Germline CDR1 MDHEN, CDR2 SYDVKM. Trimming pared 5 bases from V and 0 bases from J, leaving 16 bases between. The CDR3 is CASSPLYRLSTNEKLFF. In nucleotides, the CDR3 is TGTGCCAGCAGTCCTCTATACCGTCTCTCAACTAATGAAAAACTGTTTTTT.

The J gene is TRBJ1-1, the V gene TRBV7-8; 7 bases map to TRBD1. The germline gives CDR1 SGHVS, CDR2 FQNEAQ. The CDR3 covers 18 residues. V was clipped by 1 base and J by 5 bases; unmatched bases: 16. This CDR3 reads CASSLGVGRGKIGTEAFF. CDR3 DNA sequence: TGTGCCAGCAGCTTAGGCGTGGGCAGGGGGAAAATTGGTACTGAAGCTTTCTTT.

The chain carries TRBV5-1 and TRBJ2-1; 8 nucleotides line up with TRBD1. Germline V gives CDR1 SGHRS, CDR2 YFSETQ. The CDR3 has 14 amino acids. V lost 4 bases and J lost 5; bases outside the gene matches: 5. Here the CDR3 reads CASSPGGRDNEQFF. The DNA for the CDR3 is TGCGCCAGCAGCCCAGGGGGCAGGGACAATGAGCAGTTCTTC.

The chain is built from TRBV27 and TRBJ1-5; D is uncertain. CDR3 length equals 12 residues. The V end was cut by 4 bases, the J end by 7 bases, with 8 bases between. Germline V lookup: CDR1 MNHEY, CDR2 SMNVEV (reference sequence). DNA for the CDR3: TGTGCCAGCAGTTCCGCGGGGCAGCCCCAGCATTTT. It translates to CASSSAGQPQHF.

The V call is TRBV27, the J call TRBJ2-3, with 9 bases that match TRBD2. V lost 8 bases and J lost 6; bases outside the gene matches: 9. CDR1 MNHEY and CDR2 SMNVEV come from the germline V gene (reference sequence). This CDR3 region has 14 residues. The CDR3 DNA follows: TGTGCCAGCTCAGAGTCTAGCGGGGTCGATACGCAGTATTTT. The encoded protein is CASSESSGVDTQYF.

The chain combines TRBV7-8 with TRBJ1-2; maybe TRBD1 (5 bases). V lost 2 bases, J lost 8 bases, and 15 bases lay in between. Germline V gene sequence: CDR1 SGHVS, CDR2 FQNEAQ. The CDR3 extends over 14 amino acids. The CDR3 sequence is CASSLRGRGDGYTF. CDR3 DNA: TGTGCCAGCAGCTTAAGGGGTCGGGGGGACGGCTACACCTTC.

The V and J genes are TRBV27 and TRBJ2-7, with 9 positions matching TRBD2. The CDR3 runs 19 residues. Per germline, CDR1 MNHEY and CDR2 SMNVEV (reference sequence). With V trimmed by 2 bases and J by 1 base, 15 bases remained unmatched. Written as DNA, the CDR3 is TGTGCCAGCAGTTTAGTGGCGGGAGGGCCGAAGGGCTATTCCTACGAGCAGTACTTC. This sequence encodes CASSLVAGGPKGYSYEQYF.

The J gene is TRBJ1-3, the V gene TRBV19; D is uncertain. The V end lost 5 bases, the J end lost 5 bases, and 16 bases lay between the germline ends. Germline loops: CDR1 LNHDA, CDR2 SQIVND (reference sequence). The CDR3 extends over 15 amino acids. Here the CDR3 DNA reads TGTGCCAGTAGTCTCAGCCGTACCGGGAGAAACACCATATATTTT. Residues: CASSLSRTGRNTIYF.

The chain is built from TRBV5-1 and TRBJ1-1; D gene unclear. The germline CDR1 and CDR2 sequences are SGHRS and YFSETQ. The CDR3 is 16 residues long. Trimming took off 1 base at V and 5 bases at J, with 18 bases between the two ends. For the CDR3, the DNA is TGCGCCAGCAGCTTGTCCTGGGCGAGCGGTGAAACTGAAGCTTTCTTT. Its protein is CASSLSWASGETEAFF.

This chain connects TRBV15 to TRBJ1-2, with TRBD1 matching 9 bases. The CDR3 has 16 amino acids. V lost 2 bases to trimming and J lost 8 bases; unmatched junction nucleotides: 12. Per germline, CDR1 LNHNV and CDR2 YYDKDF (reference sequence). CDR3 loop: CATSRPRDREFRGYTF. CDR3 bases: TGTGCCACCAGCAGACCCCGGGACAGGGAGTTCAGAGGCTACACCTTC.

The gene calls are TRBV7-9 and TRBJ2-1; tentative D call: TRBD1 (7 bases). V lost 5 bases and J lost 0, with 14 bases in between. CDR1 is SEHNR, CDR2 FQNEAQ, per germline (reference sequence). This CDR3 spans 16 amino acids. The CDR3 sequence: CASSPRDSLSYNEQFF. The DNA for the CDR3 is TGTGCCAGCAGCCCGCGGGACAGCCTCTCCTACAATGAGCAGTTCTTC.

The chain has TRBV6-1 and TRBJ2-1, with D tentatively TRBD1 (6 bases). Germline V gives CDR1 MNHNS, CDR2 SASEGT. Trimming removed 2 bases at V and 4 bases at J, with 12 bases between. The CDR3 sequence is 15 residues long. The CDR3 region has the DNA TGTGCCAGCAGTGAAATGGGACACGCATACAATGAGCAGTTCTTC. It encodes CASSEMGHAYNEQFF.

This CDR3 is CTSSQGGQGQADTQYF. As DNA, the CDR3 is TGCACCAGCAGCCAAGGTGGGCAGGGTCAGGCAGATACGCAGTATTTT. The rearrangement links TRBV1 to TRBJ2-3; the table calls TRBD1, which could not be checked here. TRBV1 is tagged as a pseudogene. This CDR3 contains 16 residues.